This passage covers 17 T cell receptor beta chains from one sample sequenced in a study of cytomegalovirus exposure and HLA in healthy donors. Vbeta (60) and Jbeta (13) primers were used in the PCR. Method: immunoSEQ multiplex PCR; TCRdb's copy keeps in-frame clones and lacks some. The table includes under 150,000 clones, under 70% detected once. Sequenced sample: PBMCs. These receptors all stem from a man in his late teens or twenties in good health and CMV-seropositive.

This chain connects TRBV6-5 to TRBJ1-2; no clear D. This CDR3 contains 13 residues. The germline V and J ends were trimmed by 5 bases and 8 bases, with 15 bases remaining between them. CDR1 and CDR2 from the germline V gene are MNHEY and SVGAGI. CDR3 in amino acids: CASSPTRFSGYTF. The CDR3 region has the DNA TGTGCCAGCAGTCCCACTAGATTCAGCGGCTACACCTTC.

This clone has just one count. The chain links TRBV5-8 to TRBJ1-5, with D unresolved. Trimming removed 0 bases from V and 4 bases from J, with 5 bases in between. The germline V gene encodes CDR1 SGHTS and CDR2 YDEGEE. The CDR3 is made up of 13 amino acids. In DNA, the CDR3 is TGTGCCAGCAGCTTGGAGCCAAATCAGCCCCAGCATTTT. This sequence encodes CASSLEPNQPQHF.

The gene calls are TRBV7-9 and TRBJ1-1, with 11 bases identical to TRBD1. The trim removed 5 bases at V and 6 bases at J, leaving 8 bases unmatched. The CDR3 contains 15 residues. Per the germline V gene, CDR1 is SEHNR and CDR2 is FQNEAQ (reference sequence). The CDR3 DNA follows: TGTGCCAGCAGCCAACGGGACAGGGGGGGTTCTGAAGCTTTCTTT. Protein sequence: CASSQRDRGGSEAFF. Full variable domain (remainder filled in from reference TRBV7-9 and TRBJ1-1): DTGVSQNPRHKITKRGQNVTFRCDPISEHNRLYWYRQTLGQGPEFLTYFQNEAQLEKSRLLSDRFSAERPKGSFSTLEIQRTEQGDSAMYLCASSQRDRGGSEAFFGQGTRLTVV.

The gene calls are TRBV2 and TRBJ1-1; TRBD1 might be the D (6 bases). The CDR3 spans 15 residues. Germline V CDR1 and CDR2: SNHLY, FYNNEI. V was shortened by 7 bases and J by 2 bases, with 17 bases between the two germline ends. Here the CDR3 reads CASKNTGTPNTEAFF. Here the CDR3 DNA reads TGTGCCAGCAAAAATACCGGGACACCTAACACTGAAGCTTTCTTT.

V gene TRBV18 combines with J gene TRBJ2-1; 11 bases agree with TRBD2. In germline, CDR1 is KGHSH, CDR2 LQKENI. V lost 3 bases and J lost 8; bases outside the gene matches: 9. The CDR3 runs to 16 residues. This CDR3 is CASSPLSGGADHEQFF. The CDR3 nucleotides read TGTGCCAGCTCACCTCTTAGCGGGGGGGCTGACCATGAGCAGTTCTTC.

The chain links TRBV5-1 to TRBJ2-3, with D perhaps matching TRBD2 (7 bases). The CDR3 extends over 15 amino acids. Trimming cost V 4 bases and J 4 bases, with 16 bases left between them. CDR1 is SGHRS, CDR2 YFSETQ, per germline. CDR3 DNA sequence: TGCGCCAGCAGCACTCGGGGGGCCTGGGCAGATACGCAGTATTTT. Translating it yields CASSTRGAWADTQYF. Variable domain in full (rest from reference TRBV5-1 and TRBJ2-3): KAGVTQTPRYLIKTRGQQVTLSCSPISGHRSVSWYQQTPGQGLQFLFEYFSETQRNKGNFPGRFSGRQFSNSRSEMNVSTLELGDSALYLCASSTRGAWADTQYFGPGTRLTVL.

The chain recombines TRBV7-9 with TRBJ2-1; TRBD2 matches at 12 bases. The CDR3 is made up of 16 amino acids. The germline CDR1 and CDR2 sequences are SEHNR and FQNEAQ (reference sequence). With V trimmed by 5 bases and J by 7 bases, 9 bases remained unmatched. The CDR3 DNA reads as TGTGCCAGCAGCCCTAAGGCTAGCGGGGGGGCAAATGAGCAGTTCTTC. Amino acid sequence: CASSPKASGGANEQFF.

The chain has TRBV27 and TRBJ2-4; TRBD2 matches at 9 bases. The CDR3 consists of 16 residues. CDR1 and CDR2 from the germline V gene are MNHEY and SMNVEV (reference sequence). V lost 4 bases, J lost 8 bases, and 12 bases stayed unmatched. The CDR3: CASSSGWAGGTDIQYF. CDR3 nucleotides: TGTGCCAGCAGTTCTGGTTGGGCGGGGGGGACGGACATTCAGTACTTC.

The chain couples TRBV6-1 to TRBJ1-5; D is unresolved. This CDR3 has 12 residues. Germline CDR1 reads MNHNS; CDR2 reads SASEGT. Trimming took 8 bases from V and 6 from J, leaving 11 bases between them. CDR3 in amino acids: CASVGFGQPQHF. In DNA form, the CDR3 reads TGTGCCAGCGTCGGTTTCGGTCAGCCCCAGCATTTT.

This rearrangement joins TRBV9 to TRBJ1-2, with D uncertain. V was trimmed by 0 bases and J by 8 bases, leaving 14 bases between them. Germline CDR1 reads SGDLS; CDR2 reads YYNGEE. The CDR3 spans 14 residues. The chain's CDR3 is CASSVGSTSWGYTF. In DNA form, the CDR3 reads TGTGCCAGCAGCGTAGGGTCTACGTCCTGGGGCTACACCTTC. Supplemented by reference TRBV9 and TRBJ1-2, the full variable domain reads DSGVTQTPKHLITATGQRVTLRCSPRSGDLSVYWYQQSLDQGLQFLIQYYNGEERAKGNILERFSAQQFPDLHSELNLSSLELGDSALYFCASSVGSTSWGYTFGSGTRLTVV.

The rearrangement links TRBV4-2 to TRBJ2-2, with 12 bases identical to TRBD2. Germline V lookup: CDR1 LGHNA, CDR2 YNFKEQ. The CDR3 has 18 amino acids. V lost 0 bases, J lost 4 bases, and 6 bases stayed unmatched. DNA for the CDR3: TGTGCCAGCAGCCAAGATCTAGCGGGGGGGCTTGGCACCGGGGAGCTGTTTTTT. It encodes CASSQDLAGGLGTGELFF.

The gene calls are TRBV6-5 and TRBJ2-7; tentative D call: TRBD1 (5 bases). Germline V gene sequence: CDR1 MNHEY, CDR2 SVGAGI. CDR3 length: 13 amino acids. Trimming took off 8 bases at V and 4 bases at J, with 15 bases between the two ends. CDR3: CASGLQGRYEQYV. The CDR3 coding sequence is TGTGCCAGCGGGCTTCAGGGTCGGTACGAGCAGTACGTC.

CDR3 DNA sequence: TGTGCGGCCATAACGGGGTATAATTCACCCCTCCACTTT. This codes for CAAITGYNSPLHF. This chain joins TRBV30 and TRBJ1-6, with D uncertain. The CDR3 consists of 13 residues. Germline CDR1 reads GTSNPN; CDR2 reads SVGIG (reference sequence). The full variable domain, its missing parts supplied by reference TRBV30 and TRBJ1-6, is SQTIHQWPATLVQPVGSPLSLECTVEGTSNPNLYWYRQAAGRGLQLLFYSVGIGQISSEVPQNLSASRPQDRQFILSSKKLLLSDSGFYLCAAITGYNSPLHFGNGTRLTVT.

The chain joins TRBV2 to TRBJ2-5; tentatively, D is TRBD1 (6 bases). This CDR3 region has 14 residues. The V gene lost 10 bases and the J gene lost 5 bases, with 20 bases spanning the gap. Germline-derived CDR1 and CDR2 are SNHLY and FYNNEI. The CDR3 region has the DNA TGTGCCACCGGAAATGCATGGGGGCGCGAGACCCAGTACTTC. Translating gives CATGNAWGRETQYF.

V and J are TRBV2 and TRBJ2-4, with a tentative D call TRBD1 (5 bases). The CDR3 sequence is 15 residues long. Germline V CDR1 and CDR2: SNHLY, FYNNEI. Between the trimmed V and J ends, which lost 6 bases and 3 bases, there was a span of 15 bases. CDR3 sequence reads: CASSIQGSDKNIQYF. The DNA for the CDR3 is TGTGCCAGCAGCATCCAGGGATCGGACAAAAACATTCAGTACTTC. The entire variable domain, with the rest obtained from reference TRBV2 and TRBJ2-4, is as follows: EPEVTQTPSHQVTQMGQEVILRCVPISNHLYFYWYRQILGQKVEFLVSFYNNEISEKSEIFDDQFSVERPDGSNFTLKIRSTKLEDSAMYFCASSIQGSDKNIQYFGAGTRLSVL.

The chain joins TRBV30 to TRBJ1-4, with 8 bases aligning to TRBD1. This CDR3 region has 13 residues. The V segment lost 7 bases and the J segment 8 bases; nucleotides outside the gene matches: 9. The V gene's germline CDR1 is GTSNPN and CDR2 SVGIG (reference sequence). The CDR3 DNA is TGTGCCTACACGGGACAGGTGGGGGAAAAACTGTTTTTT. Translation: CAYTGQVGEKLFF.

The chain combines TRBV29-1 with TRBJ2-5, with 8 bases lining up with TRBD2. The germline V gene has CDR1 SQVTM and CDR2 ANQGSEA. After removal of 4 bases from V and 5 bases from J, the junction contained 3 bases not matched to a gene. The CDR3 has 12 residues. The CDR3 DNA reads as TGCAGCGTTGCCCCGGGGGGGGAGACCCAGTACTTC. It is translated as CSVAPGGETQYF.